This entry lists 22 T cell receptor beta chains sequenced from one sample in a study of tumor-infiltrating lymphocytes in localized non-small cell lung cancer. Using immunoSEQ multiplex PCR, the repertoire was profiled, and TCRdb retains in-frame clones only, with some absent. The table lists approximately 17,000 clones, under 75% of them singletons. The sample was lung tumor tissue. Source of these receptors: a human donor with non-small cell lung cancer.

V is TRBV15 and J is TRBJ2-3; perhaps TRBD2 as D (6 bases). V was trimmed by 0 bases and J by 4 bases, leaving 14 bases between them. The CDR3 contains 16 residues. Germline-derived CDR1 and CDR2 are LNHNV and YYDKDF (reference sequence). The DNA for the CDR3 is TGTGCCACCAGCAGAGACGGGCCGGGGGTTGCAGATACGCAGTATTTT. As protein: CATSRDGPGVADTQYF.

The chain joins TRBV15 to TRBJ2-6; D is undetermined. Deletions cut 6 bases from V and 4 bases from J, with 13 bases between. From germline, CDR1 is LNHNV and CDR2 YYDKDF (reference sequence). The CDR3 spans 15 residues. The CDR3 DNA sequence: TGTGCCACCAGTGTCGGCGGCCCCGGGGCCAACGTCCTGACTTTC. Protein sequence: CATSVGGPGANVLTF.

This clone was counted between two and nine times. V and J are TRBV10-1 and TRBJ2-1; tentatively, D is TRBD1 (6 bases). CDR1 is WNHNN and CDR2 is SYGVQD in the germline V gene (reference sequence). Deletions cut 4 bases from V and 2 bases from J, with 9 bases between. The CDR3 is 14 residues long. This CDR3 is CASSVGGPYNEQFF. CDR3 in DNA: TGCGCCAGCAGTGTTGGGGGCCCCTACAATGAGCAGTTCTTC.

This sequence joins TRBV7-9 and TRBJ1-1, with D unclear. This CDR3 contains 14 residues. V shed 5 bases and J shed 2 bases, with 12 bases lying between them. Germline CDR1 SEHNR, CDR2 FQNEAQ (reference sequence). The CDR3 spells CASSLLIPNTEAFF. The DNA for the CDR3 is TGTGCCAGCAGCCTGTTGATCCCTAACACTGAAGCTTTCTTT.

This clone was observed a few times. This rearrangement joins TRBV27 to TRBJ1-1; TRBD1 is a possible D gene (5 bases). The CDR3 is 13 amino acids. Germline V gives CDR1 MNHEY, CDR2 SMNVEV (reference sequence). Trimming pared 8 bases from V and 4 bases from J, leaving 14 bases between. This CDR3 reads CASRPGLGTEAFF. The CDR3, as DNA: TGTGCCAGCCGACCGGGGCTGGGCACTGAAGCTTTCTTT.

V usage is TRBV7-9 and J usage is TRBJ2-7, with 7 bases fitting TRBD1. CDR3 length equals 13 residues. The junction had 0 bases not matched to a gene; V was cut back by 1 base and J by 3 bases. Germline V CDR1 and CDR2: SEHNR, FQNEAQ (reference sequence). CDR3 nucleotide sequence: TGTGCCAGCAGCTTAGGGGACAGCTACGAGCAGTACTTC. Residues: CASSLGDSYEQYF.

This clone was recorded a few times. J is TRBJ1-4 and V is TRBV7-6; TRBD1 matches at 8 bases. V was pared by 5 bases and J by 4 bases, with 3 bases of the junction left unmatched. The CDR3 covers 14 residues. CDR1 SGHVS and CDR2 FNYEAQ come from the germline V gene. The CDR3: CASSVDRVNEKLFF. CDR3 sequence (DNA): TGTGCCAGCAGCGTGGACAGGGTTAATGAAAAACTGTTTTTT.

V usage is TRBV27 and J usage is TRBJ2-5; 7 nucleotides agree with TRBD1. This CDR3 has 13 residues. The germline V gene has CDR1 MNHEY and CDR2 SMNVEV (reference sequence). V lost 3 bases to trimming and J lost 6 bases; unmatched junction nucleotides: 4. The CDR3 DNA is TGTGCCAGCAGTTTCAACAGGGGACAGACCCAGTACTTC. Translation: CASSFNRGQTQYF.

The rearrangement links TRBV7-9 to TRBJ2-5; D assignment may be TRBD1 or TRBD2 (5 bases each). The CDR3 runs to 15 residues. Trimming stripped 3 bases from V and 3 bases from J, with 14 bases between. Germline lookup yields CDR1 SEHNR and CDR2 FQNEAQ (reference sequence). CDR3 loop: CASSLGPGLEETQYF. In DNA form, the CDR3 reads TGTGCCAGCAGCTTGGGACCGGGTCTCGAAGAGACCCAGTACTTC.

The chain couples TRBV28 to TRBJ1-1; tentatively, D is TRBD1 (6 bases). The germline V and J ends were trimmed by 6 bases and 10 bases, with 12 bases remaining between them. Germline CDR1 and CDR2: MDHEN and SYDVKM. There are 11 residues in the CDR3. The CDR3 loop reads CASSTGMGAFF. The CDR3 coding sequence is TGTGCCAGCAGCACAGGGATGGGAGCTTTCTTT.

The rearrangement joins TRBV6-1 to TRBJ2-6, with D possibly called TRBD1 or TRBD2 (6 bases each). The germline V and J ends were trimmed by 2 bases and 4 bases, with 12 bases remaining between them. CDR1 MNHNS and CDR2 SASEGT come from the germline V gene. The CDR3 spans 16 residues. CDR3 coding DNA: TGTGCCAGCAGTGAATTGGGGGGCTCCGGGGCCAACGTCCTGACTTTC. It codes for CASSELGGSGANVLTF.

This clone was counted only a few times. The rearrangement joins TRBV5-1 to TRBJ1-2; D not certain. The germline V gene encodes CDR1 SGHRS and CDR2 YFSETQ. Trimming left V 0 bases short and J 7 bases short, with 7 bases between. The CDR3 has 12 residues. CDR3 region: CASSLDGPGYTF. DNA for the CDR3: TGCGCCAGCAGCTTGGATGGGCCTGGCTACACCTTC.

V usage is TRBV7-9 and J usage is TRBJ1-4; D is unresolved. CDR1 SEHNR and CDR2 FQNEAQ come from the germline V gene (reference sequence). V was pared by 1 base and J by 4 bases, with 10 bases between. CDR3 length: 15 residues. The CDR3 protein is CASSLDGQRNEKLFF. The CDR3 coding sequence is TGTGCCAGCAGCTTAGACGGGCAGCGTAATGAAAAACTGTTTTTT.

J is TRBJ1-1 and V is TRBV19; 11 nucleotides line up with TRBD1. Trimming cost V 1 base and J 4 bases; bases outside gene matches: 5. Germline loops: CDR1 LNHDA, CDR2 SQIVND (reference sequence). CDR3 length: 16 amino acids. This chain's CDR3 is CASSIAGQGGGTEAFF. CDR3 coding DNA: TGTGCCAGTAGTATAGCGGGACAGGGGGGAGGCACTGAAGCTTTCTTT.

This clone was seen a few times. This rearrangement joins TRBV19 to TRBJ1-1; perhaps TRBD1 as D (5 bases). Germline V gene lookup returns CDR1 LNHDA and CDR2 SQIVND (reference sequence). There are 13 residues in the CDR3. The ends were cut back, 9 bases at V and 3 bases at J, with 14 bases in the middle. CDR3 nucleotides: TGTGCCAGCCAGCCAAAGGGGCACACTGAAGCTTTCTTT. This gives the protein CASQPKGHTEAFF.

The V and J genes are TRBV5-5 and TRBJ2-6; D may be TRBD1 (6 bases). V lost 4 bases to trimming and J lost 4 bases, with 12 bases between them. Germline V lookup: CDR1 SGHKS, CDR2 YYEKEE (reference sequence). This CDR3 has 15 amino acids. The CDR3 region is CASSQQGSGANVLTF. Here the CDR3 DNA reads TGTGCCAGCAGCCAACAGGGATCCGGGGCCAACGTCCTGACTTTC. Full variable domain (rest looked up from reference TRBV5-5 and TRBJ2-6): DAGVTQSPTHLIKTRGQQVTLRCSPISGHKSVSWYQQVLGQGPQFIFQYYEKEERGRGNFPDRFSARQFPNYSSELNVNALLLGDSALYLCASSQQGSGANVLTFGAGSRLTVL.

J is TRBJ2-6 and V is TRBV5-1, with no clear D. V lost 1 base and J lost 0, with 8 bases in between. This CDR3 spans 16 amino acids. Germline CDR1 is SGHRS and CDR2 is YFSETQ. The CDR3 nucleotides are TGCGCCAGCAGCTTGCCCAAACCCTCTGGGGCCAACGTCCTGACTTTC. Amino acids: CASSLPKPSGANVLTF.

This rearrangement joins TRBV10-1 to TRBJ1-5; D unresolved. The CDR3 length is 15 residues. CDR1 and CDR2 from the germline V gene are WNHNN and SYGVQD (reference sequence). The V and J ends lost 6 bases and 6 bases respectively, with 18 bases between them. CDR3 nucleotides: TGCGCCAGCAGCCCGGAAGGTGCGGAGAGTCAGCCCCAGCATTTT. The encoded protein is CASSPEGAESQPQHF.

The chain has TRBV19 and TRBJ1-3; 7 bases are shared with TRBD1. The germline CDR1 and CDR2 sequences are LNHDA and SQIVND (reference sequence). The J segment lost 1 base and the V segment lost 8 bases, leaving 14 bases of the junction unmatched. This CDR3 spans 17 amino acids. CDR3: CASHPFAGTVSGNTIYF. The CDR3 nucleotides read TGTGCCAGTCACCCGTTCGCCGGGACAGTGTCTGGAAACACCATATATTTT.

This clone was seen more than once but under ten times. V gene TRBV29-1 combines with J gene TRBJ2-7; 7 positions match TRBD1. The germline gives CDR1 SQVTM, CDR2 ANQGSEA. V lost 3 bases, J lost 2 bases, and 4 bases stayed unmatched. The CDR3 spans 13 residues. The chain's CDR3 is CSVEVTGAYEQYF. In DNA form, the CDR3 reads TGCAGCGTTGAGGTTACAGGGGCCTACGAGCAGTACTTC.

This clone has a single count. This rearrangement joins TRBV7-9 to TRBJ1-2; TRBD1 matches 8 bases. CDR3 size: 13 residues. CDR1 and CDR2 (germline): SEHNR, FQNEAQ (reference sequence). Unmatched junction bases numbered 7, after V lost 5 bases and J lost 8 bases. The CDR3 is CASSLDRGSGYTF. In nucleotides, the CDR3 is TGTGCCAGCAGCCTCGACAGGGGTTCGGGCTACACCTTC.

The J gene is TRBJ2-7, the V gene TRBV18, with 10 bases fitting TRBD2. The CDR3 is made up of 15 amino acids. The trim removed 2 bases at V and 6 bases at J, leaving 7 bases unmatched. From germline, CDR1 is KGHSH and CDR2 LQKENI. CDR3 DNA sequence: TGTGCCAGCTCACCAAACACTAGCGGGATGCTCGAGCAGTACTTC. This codes for CASSPNTSGMLEQYF.